A selection of T cell receptor beta chains follows, all from one sample in a study of radiotherapy plus CTLA-4 blockade in lung cancer. TCRdb's copy holds only in-frame clones and misses some; the assay was immunoSEQ multiplex PCR. Of fewer than 40,000 clones in the sample, about 80% are singletons; the top ten hold around 9%. Sequenced material: peripheral blood, taken from a patient treated with radiotherapy plus ipilimumab. Every receptor here comes from a human donor with non-small cell lung cancer who had stable disease on radiotherapy plus ipilimumab. The CDR3 runs from the conserved cysteine through the conserved F or W. Fields, in order: V gene, D gene, clone size, J gene, CDR3 protein, CDR3 DNA. D genes are given only for firm matches. Rows give clone size only sometimes, using once, few, many, or a class for an expanded clone.

TRBV15	TRBD1	NA	TRBJ1-1	CATSSPKQGLITEAFF	TGTGCCACCAGCAGCCCGAAACAGGGGTTGATCACTGAAGCTTTCTTT
TRBV27	NA	NA	TRBJ1-2	CASSTQTGNGYTF	TGTGCCAGCAGTACCCAGACGGGGAATGGCTACACCTTC
TRBV18	NA	NA	TRBJ1-6	CASSPEPGANSPLHF	TGTGCCAGCTCCCCTGAGCCGGGGGCGAATTCACCCCTCCACTTT
TRBV11-2	NA	NA	TRBJ1-2	CASSLGAGYFYGYTF	TGTGCCAGCAGCTTAGGGGCAGGGTATTTCTATGGCTACACCTTC
TRBV28	TRBD1	NA	TRBJ1-5	CASILGGRRQPQHF	TGTGCCAGCATTTTAGGGGGCCGCCGGCAGCCCCAGCATTTT
TRBV7-2	NA	once	TRBJ1-5	CASSLGAGVSQPQHF	TGTGCCAGCAGCTTAGGCGCAGGGGTGAGTCAGCCCCAGCATTTT
TRBV19	TRBD2	NA	TRBJ2-3	CASSIQLAGGTQYF	TGTGCCAGTAGTATACAACTAGCGGGAGGTACGCAGTATTTT
TRBV6-1	TRBD1	NA	TRBJ1-5	CASSDNQGVGQPQHF	TGTGCCAGCAGTGACAACCAGGGGGTGGGTCAGCCCCAGCATTTT
TRBV7-2	TRBD2	NA	TRBJ2-3	CASSLMAGGADTQYF	TGTGCCAGCAGCTTAATGGCGGGGGGAGCAGATACGCAGTATTTT
TRBV28	TRBD1	once	TRBJ2-1	CASRAMRDSTHEQFF	TGTGCCAGCAGGGCGATGAGGGACAGCACCCATGAGCAGTTCTTC
TRBV29-1	TRBD2	NA	TRBJ2-7	CSVCGTSGRRSYEQYF	TGCAGCGTCTGCGGTACTAGCGGCAGACGCTCCTACGAGCAGTACTTC
TRBV5-1	NA	NA	TRBJ2-7	CASSLSPGLSYEQYF	TGCGCCAGCAGCCTATCTCCGGGACTTTCCTACGAGCAGTACTTC
TRBV19	TRBD1	NA	TRBJ2-1	CASSIPRGLFLKEFF	TGTGCCAGTAGTATCCCCAGGGGGCTTTTCTTAAAGGAGTTCTTC
TRBV5-1	TRBD1	NA	TRBJ2-1	CASSGDRGDLNEQFF	TGCGCCAGCAGCGGGGACAGGGGGGACCTTAATGAGCAGTTCTTC
TRBV30	NA	NA	TRBJ1-3	CALSLTNTIYF	TGTGCCTTGTCCCTGACAAACACCATATATTTT
TRBV18	NA	NA	TRBJ1-1	CASSPTSTELTNTEAFF	TGTGCCAGCTCACCGACATCGACAGAGTTGACGAACACTGAAGCTTTCTTT
TRBV2	NA	NA	TRBJ1-2	CASSEREGFYGYTF	TGTGCCAGCAGTGAAAGGGAGGGATTCTATGGCTACACCTTC
TRBV6-1	TRBD1	NA	TRBJ1-2	CASSDPQGGGYTF	TGTGCCAGCAGTGACCCACAGGGGGGGGGCTACACCTTC
TRBV27	TRBD1	NA	TRBJ2-7	CASSPRTGSSYEQYF	TGTGCCAGCAGTCCGAGGACAGGTTCCTCCTACGAGCAGTACTTC
TRBV25-1	NA	few	TRBJ2-1	CASSMVNEQFF	TGTGCCAGCAGTATGGTCAATGAGCAGTTCTTC
TRBV27	TRBD1	NA	TRBJ2-1	CATTRDRDYNEQFF	TGTGCCACCACCCGGGACAGGGACTACAATGAGCAGTTCTTC
TRBV5-6	NA	NA	TRBJ1-1	CASSLGLLNTEAFF	TGTGCCAGCAGCTTAGGTTTATTGAACACTGAAGCTTTCTTT
TRBV27	NA	NA	TRBJ2-5	CASSLKGETQYF	TGTGCCAGCAGTTTAAAGGGAGAGACCCAGTACTTC
TRBV18	TRBD1	NA	TRBJ1-2	CASSLQQGAEGYTF	TGTGCCAGCTCGCTGCAACAGGGGGCCGAAGGCTACACCTTC
TRBV6-5	NA	NA	TRBJ2-3	CASSSAPTLSTDTQYF	TGTGCCAGCAGTTCCGCCCCGACTCTAAGCACAGATACGCAGTATTTT
TRBV19	TRBD1	NA	TRBJ1-5	CASSIPGGGQPQHF	TGTGCCAGTAGTATCCCAGGGGGCGGTCAGCCCCAGCATTTT
TRBV5-4	NA	NA	TRBJ2-3	CASSLPGQGPDTQYF	TGTGCCAGCAGCTTGCCGGGGCAGGGACCAGATACGCAGTATTTT
TRBV30	NA	NA	TRBJ2-7	CAWTREKYEQYF	TGTGCCTGGACCAGGGAGAAATACGAGCAGTACTTC
TRBV9	TRBD1	NA	TRBJ1-2	CASSVEDRGYGYTF	TGTGCCAGCAGCGTAGAGGACAGGGGCTATGGCTACACCTTC
TRBV7-7	TRBD2	NA	TRBJ2-3	CASSLGLSADTQYF	TGTGCCAGCAGCTTGGGACTATCCGCAGATACGCAGTATTTT
TRBV13	TRBD2	NA	TRBJ2-5	CASSSTSGGITRRETQYF	TGTGCCAGCAGCTCCACTAGCGGGGGGATTACGAGACGAGAGACCCAGTACTTC
TRBV7-2	NA	NA	TRBJ2-7	CASSLGEQYF	TGTGCCAGCAGCTTGGGTGAGCAGTACTTC
TRBV7-8	TRBD2	few	TRBJ2-5	CASSPTWTSGERETQYF	TGTGCCAGCAGCCCGACTTGGACTAGCGGGGAGAGAGAGACCCAGTACTTC
TRBV6-6	NA	NA	TRBJ1-2	CASSHGRFYGYTF	TGTGCCAGCAGTCACGGGCGGTTCTATGGCTACACCTTC
TRBV5-4	TRBD1	NA	TRBJ2-7	CASSWGDRLSNEQYF	TGTGCCAGCAGCTGGGGGGACAGGCTAAGTAACGAGCAGTACTTC
TRBV6-6	NA	NA	TRBJ1-2	CASSFKPNYGYTF	TGTGCCAGCAGTTTTAAACCTAACTATGGCTACACCTTC
TRBV7-8	NA	NA	TRBJ1-5	CASSHLPPNQPQHF	TGTGCCAGCAGCCATTTGCCTCCCAATCAGCCCCAGCATTTT
TRBV6-1	NA	NA	TRBJ1-1	CAGRVRGQAFF	TGTGCCGGGCGAGTAAGGGGACAAGCTTTCTTT
TRBV15	NA	NA	TRBJ2-7	CATSRVPLSYEQYF	TGTGCCACCAGCAGAGTACCCCTCTCCTACGAGCAGTACTTC
TRBV28	NA	NA	TRBJ1-1	CASSSYPNGGTEAFF	TGTGCCAGCAGTTCCTACCCCAATGGCGGCACTGAAGCTTTCTTT
TRBV2	TRBD1	NA	TRBJ1-5	CASSWTGNQPQHF	TGTGCCAGCAGCTGGACAGGGAATCAGCCCCAGCATTTT
TRBV13	NA	NA	TRBJ2-7	CASSLGQGRSYEQYF	TGTGCCAGCAGCTTAGGCCAAGGGCGTTCCTACGAGCAGTACTTC
TRBV12-5	NA	few	TRBJ2-5	CASGLVISGGETQYF	TGTGCTAGTGGTTTGGTGATTAGCGGCGGGGAGACCCAGTACTTC
TRBV5-4	NA	NA	TRBJ2-1	CASSLGAGNEQFF	TGTGCCAGCAGCTTGGGGGCCGGGAATGAGCAGTTCTTC
TRBV5-6	TRBD1	NA	TRBJ1-1	CASSFGTGGTEAFF	TGTGCCAGCAGCTTTGGGACAGGGGGGACTGAAGCTTTCTTT
TRBV6-1	NA	NA	TRBJ2-4	CASSDEGNIQYF	TGTGCCAGCAGTGATGAGGGAAACATTCAGTACTTC
TRBV5-1	NA	few	TRBJ1-2	CASSPQGNYGYTF	TGCGCCAGCAGCCCCCAGGGCAACTATGGCTACACCTTC
TRBV9	NA	NA	TRBJ1-1	CASSPEGRTEAFF	TGTGCCAGCAGCCCCGAAGGGCGGACTGAAGCTTTCTTT
TRBV9	TRBD1	NA	TRBJ2-1	CASSVDGTGYYNEQFF	TGTGCCAGCAGCGTAGACGGGACAGGGTACTACAATGAGCAGTTCTTC
TRBV2	NA	NA	TRBJ1-1	CANKREMNTEAFF	TGTGCCAACAAACGGGAGATGAACACTGAAGCTTTCTTT